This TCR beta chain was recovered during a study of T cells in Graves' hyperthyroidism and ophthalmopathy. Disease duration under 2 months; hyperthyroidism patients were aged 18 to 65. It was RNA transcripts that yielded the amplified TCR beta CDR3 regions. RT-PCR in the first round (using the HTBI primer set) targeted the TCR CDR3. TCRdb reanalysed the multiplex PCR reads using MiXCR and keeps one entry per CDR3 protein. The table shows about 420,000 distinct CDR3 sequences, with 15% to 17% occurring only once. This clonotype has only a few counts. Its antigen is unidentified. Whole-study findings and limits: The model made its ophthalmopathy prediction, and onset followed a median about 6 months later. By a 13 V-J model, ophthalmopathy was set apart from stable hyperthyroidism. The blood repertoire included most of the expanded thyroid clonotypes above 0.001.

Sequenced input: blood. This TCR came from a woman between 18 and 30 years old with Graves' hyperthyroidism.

CDR3 in amino acids: CASSPKTTAVSSYEQYF. The DNA of the CDR3 is TGTGCCAGCAGCCCAAAGACGACGGCCGTTAGCTCCTACGAGCAGTACTTC. The chain joins TRBV7-9 to TRBJ2-7, with D unresolved. Looked up from germline, CDR1 is SEHNR and CDR2 is FQNEAQ (reference sequence). Trimming pared 5 bases from V and 0 bases from J, leaving 20 bases between. CDR3 length: 17 amino acids. Full variable domain (missing parts from reference TRBV7-9 and TRBJ2-7): DTGVSQNPRHKITKRGQNVTFRCDPISEHNRLYWYRQTLGQGPEFLTYFQNEAQLEKSRLLSDRFSAERPKGSFSTLEIQRTEQGDSAMYLCASSPKTTAVSSYEQYFGPGTRLTVT.